The 10 T cell receptor beta chains below were found in one sample sequenced in a study of blood T cell repertoires in COVID-19. Generated by immunoSEQ multiplex PCR, the TCRdb table keeps only in-frame clones and is missing some. The data show fewer than 250,000 clones, around four fifths seen once. The sequencing sample was made of peripheral blood. Receptor source: a woman aged 55-75 years with active or convalescent COVID-19.

This clone was counted a single time. The rearrangement joins TRBV24-1 to TRBJ2-2; possible D gene TRBD2, 6 bases. Trimming removed 4 bases from V and 1 base from J, with 9 bases in between. The CDR3 runs 15 residues. Germline V gene lookup returns CDR1 KGHDR and CDR2 SFDVKD. CDR3 region: CATSETSRNTGELFF. Here the CDR3 DNA reads TGTGCCACCAGTGAAACTAGCAGGAACACCGGGGAGCTGTTTTTT.

This clone is a singleton in its sample. The chain links TRBV29-1 to TRBJ2-2, with D hard to call. The CDR3 spans 11 residues. Germline CDR1 and CDR2: SQVTM and ANQGSEA. Trimming shortened V by 5 bases and J by 6 bases, and 7 bases separated the two germline ends. The CDR3 region has the DNA TGCAGCGTTTCTTCTGCCGGGGAGCTGTTTTTT. Its translation: CSVSSAGELFF.

Only a few counts were recorded for this clone. The chain employs TRBV18 and TRBJ1-2; D unresolved. V dropped 1 base and J dropped 4 bases, with 10 bases sitting between them. Germline-derived CDR1 and CDR2 are KGHSH and LQKENI. The CDR3 contains 14 residues. Written as DNA, the CDR3 is TGTGCCAGCTCACCACAGGAACGGGGCTATGGCTACACCTTC. Residues: CASSPQERGYGYTF.

The chain recombines TRBV5-4 with TRBJ2-3; 7 nucleotides align to TRBD1. Per the germline V gene, CDR1 is SGHNT and CDR2 is YYREEE (reference sequence). V lost 1 base and J lost 3; bases outside the gene matches: 2. The CDR3 runs 14 residues. The DNA for the CDR3 is TGTGCCAGCAGCTTGATCAGGGGGACAGATACGCAGTATTTT. Translation: CASSLIRGTDTQYF.

This rearrangement joins TRBV19 to TRBJ1-2; D might be TRBD1 (6 bases). CDR1 is LNHDA, CDR2 SQIVND, per germline (reference sequence). V was clipped by 4 bases and J by 2 bases, with 17 bases between them. This CDR3 region has 16 residues. The CDR3 sequence: CASSTTGHLSNYGYTF. Here the CDR3 DNA reads TGTGCCAGTAGTACAACGGGACACTTGAGCAACTATGGCTACACCTTC.

This chain uses TRBV9 with TRBJ2-1; 9 bases match TRBD2. Germline lookup yields CDR1 SGDLS and CDR2 YYNGEE. This CDR3 comprises 15 residues. The trim removed 4 bases at V and 3 bases at J, leaving 5 bases unmatched. The CDR3 loop reads CASSPRLADYNEQFF. The CDR3 DNA reads as TGTGCCAGCAGCCCCAGACTAGCGGACTACAATGAGCAGTTCTTC.

This clone turned up a few times. The V and J genes are TRBV11-3 and TRBJ2-7; D is perhaps TRBD1 (5 bases). Germline-derived CDR1 and CDR2 are SGHNT and YENEEA. This CDR3 has 12 amino acids. The V end was cut by 0 bases, the J end by 6 bases, with 6 bases between. The CDR3 bases are TGTGCCAGCAGCTTAGAGGGGCTCGAGCAGTACTTC. The encoded protein is CASSLEGLEQYF.

V is TRBV10-3 and J is TRBJ1-2; a possible D gene is TRBD1 (6 bases). Germline CDR1 ENHRY, CDR2 SYGVKD. The V and J ends lost 7 bases and 8 bases respectively, with 17 bases between them. The CDR3 has 13 amino acids. The CDR3 DNA reads TGTGCCATCAATCCATCAGGGGAAACGGGCTACACCTTC. Translated, it gives CAINPSGETGYTF.

J is TRBJ2-5 and V is TRBV4-1, with a weak D call TRBD2 (6 bases). Germline V lookup: CDR1 MGHRA, CDR2 YSYEKL. V was pared by 0 bases and J by 3 bases, with 11 bases between. The CDR3 has 15 residues. The CDR3 DNA is TGCGCCAGCAGCCAAGAGGGACTGTTTGAAGAGACCCAGTACTTC. The encoded protein is CASSQEGLFEETQYF.

This chain uses TRBV7-9 with TRBJ1-5; possible D gene TRBD1, 6 bases. The germline V gene encodes CDR1 SEHNR and CDR2 FQNEAQ (reference sequence). This CDR3 contains 15 residues. V was shortened by 1 base and J by 6 bases, with 13 bases between the two germline ends. CDR3 in DNA: TGTGCCAGCAGCTTAGTAGCGACAGGACGTCAGCCCCAGCATTTT. It codes for CASSLVATGRQPQHF.